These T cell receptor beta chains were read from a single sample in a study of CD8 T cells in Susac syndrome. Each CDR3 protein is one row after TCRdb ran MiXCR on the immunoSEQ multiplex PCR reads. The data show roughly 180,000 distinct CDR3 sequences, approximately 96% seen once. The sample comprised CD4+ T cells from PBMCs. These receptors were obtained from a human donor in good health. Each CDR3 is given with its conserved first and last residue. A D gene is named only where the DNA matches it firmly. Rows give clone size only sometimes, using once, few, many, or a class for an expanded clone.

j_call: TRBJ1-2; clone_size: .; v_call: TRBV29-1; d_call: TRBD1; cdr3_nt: TGCAGCGTTGAGCGTTGGAGACAGGGCCCTAACTATGGCTACACCTTC; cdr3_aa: CSVERWRQGPNYGYTF
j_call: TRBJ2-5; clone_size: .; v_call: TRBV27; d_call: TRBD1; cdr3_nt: TGTGCCAGCAGGCCTGGGAACAGGGGGGAGGAGACCCAGTACTTC; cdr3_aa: CASRPGNRGEETQYF
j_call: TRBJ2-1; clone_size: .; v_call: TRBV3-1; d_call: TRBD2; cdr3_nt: TGTGCCAGCAGCTTGGGTAGCGGGGGGGCCCATGAGCAGTTCTTC; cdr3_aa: CASSLGSGGAHEQFF
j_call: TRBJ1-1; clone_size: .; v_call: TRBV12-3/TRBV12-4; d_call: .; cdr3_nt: TGTGCCAGCAGTTTAGACACAGGTGGGGCTTTCTTT; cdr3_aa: CASSLDTGGAFF
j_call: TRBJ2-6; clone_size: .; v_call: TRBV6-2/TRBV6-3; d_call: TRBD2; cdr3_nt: TGTGCCAGCAGAGCGGGGGGGCAGGGGGCCAACGTCCTGACTTTC; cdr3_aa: CASRAGGQGANVLTF
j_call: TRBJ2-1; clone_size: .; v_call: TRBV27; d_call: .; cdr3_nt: TGTGCCAGCAGTGCCTTAGGTGGACGGCAGAATGAGCAGTTCTTC; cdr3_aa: CASSALGGRQNEQFF
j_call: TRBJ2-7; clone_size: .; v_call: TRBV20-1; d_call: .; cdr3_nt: TGCAGTGCTAGACCCTTTTACGAGCAGTACTTC; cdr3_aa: CSARPFYEQYF
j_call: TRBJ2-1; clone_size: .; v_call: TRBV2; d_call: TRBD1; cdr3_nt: TGTGCCAGCAGGGTTCAGGGGGCCTACAATGAGCAGTTCTTC; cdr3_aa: CASRVQGAYNEQFF
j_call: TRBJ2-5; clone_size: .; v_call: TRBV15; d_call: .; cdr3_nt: TGTGCCACCAGCAGAGCAAGGCAAGAGACCCAGTACTTC; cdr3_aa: CATSRARQETQYF
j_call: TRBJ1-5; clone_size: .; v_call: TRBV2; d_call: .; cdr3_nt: TGTGCCAGCAGTCTGGGGACTGACCGCGATCAGCCCCAGCATTTT; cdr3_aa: CASSLGTDRDQPQHF
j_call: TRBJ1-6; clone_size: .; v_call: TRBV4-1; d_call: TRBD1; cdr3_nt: TGCGCCAGCAGCTTGGCCGGGACAGATAATTCACTCCTCCACTTT; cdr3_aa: CASSLAGTDNSLLHF
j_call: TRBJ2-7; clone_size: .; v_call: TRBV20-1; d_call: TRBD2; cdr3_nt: TGCAGTGCTAGAGTGGGGAGCCTAGCGGGGGGCGACGGCTACGAGCAGTACTTC; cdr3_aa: CSARVGSLAGGDGYEQYF
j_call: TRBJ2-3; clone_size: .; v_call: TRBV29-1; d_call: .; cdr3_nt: TGCAGCGTTGATCGGGGCAGGGGATATACGCAGTATTTT; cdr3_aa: CSVDRGRGYTQYF
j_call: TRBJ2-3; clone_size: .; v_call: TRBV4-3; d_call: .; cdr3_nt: TGCGCCAGCAGCCAAGAAAGCCCAGATACGCAGTATTTT; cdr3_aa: CASSQESPDTQYF
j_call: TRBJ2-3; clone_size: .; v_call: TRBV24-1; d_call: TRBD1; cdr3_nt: TGTGCCACCAGTGACTTGACAGGGATTACGCAGTATTTT; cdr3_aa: CATSDLTGITQYF
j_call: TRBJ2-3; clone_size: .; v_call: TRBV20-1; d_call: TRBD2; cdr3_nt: TGCAGTGCTAGCGGGGGGTCCGTTACAGATACGCAGTATTTT; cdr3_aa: CSASGGSVTDTQYF
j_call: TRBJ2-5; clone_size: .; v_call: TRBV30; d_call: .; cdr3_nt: TGTGCCTGGAGTAGGGCGGCCCTCCAAGAGACCCAGTACTTC; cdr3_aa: CAWSRAALQETQYF
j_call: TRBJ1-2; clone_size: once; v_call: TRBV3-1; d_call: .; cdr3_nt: TGTGCCAGCAGCCAAGATCGTATCAGAAGCTATGGCTACACCTTC; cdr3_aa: CASSQDRIRSYGYTF
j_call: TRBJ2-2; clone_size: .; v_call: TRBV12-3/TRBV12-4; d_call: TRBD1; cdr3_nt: TGTGCCAGCAGTCAGGGGGTGAACACCGGGGAGCTGTTTTTT; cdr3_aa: CASSQGVNTGELFF
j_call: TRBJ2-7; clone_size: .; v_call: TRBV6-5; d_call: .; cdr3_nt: TGTGCCAGCAGTCGGTGGGGCGACGAGCAGTACTTC; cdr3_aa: CASSRWGDEQYF
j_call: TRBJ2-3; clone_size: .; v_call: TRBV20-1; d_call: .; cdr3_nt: TGCAGTGCTTGGGGCACAGATACGCAGTATTTT; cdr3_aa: CSAWGTDTQYF
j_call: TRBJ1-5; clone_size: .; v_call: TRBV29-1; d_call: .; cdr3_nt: TGCAGCGTTGAAGTGCAGAGCAATCAGCCCCAGCATTTT; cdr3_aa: CSVEVQSNQPQHF